The source of this T cell receptor beta chain is a study of technical replicates of blood from four donors. This table comes from immunoSEQ multiplex PCR, and its TCRdb copy is limited to in-frame clones, with some not included. The sample records fewer than 90,000 clones, 94% being singletons. CDR1 SGHRS and CDR2 YFSETQ come from the germline V gene. Trimming left V 6 bases short and J 6 bases short, with 16 bases between. CDR3 length: 15 amino acids. The V and J genes are TRBV5-1 and TRBJ1-6, with a possible D match to TRBD1 (5 bases). The origin of this receptor is a human donor in good health. Sequenced sample: T cells isolated from PBMCs. This chain's CDR3 is CASTNGRQTNSPLHF. For the CDR3, the DNA is TGCGCCAGCACGAATGGCAGACAGACTAATTCACCCCTCCACTTT.